In its sample, the clone carrying this T cell receptor (beta chain) was seen once. The antigen is undetermined. Generated by immunoSEQ multiplex PCR, the TCRdb table keeps only in-frame clones and is missing some. The data hold 250,000 to 350,000 clones, with roughly 85% observed a single time. Germline CDR1 SGDLS, CDR2 YYNGEE. Trimming stripped 3 bases from V and 6 bases from J, with 8 bases between. This CDR3 is built from 12 residues. The data were obtained in a study of cytomegalovirus exposure and HLA in healthy donors. Background on the study: The 110 or so validation repertoires used the same platform as the 650 to 800 first-cohort repertoires, a later analysis reported. Study results and limitations: One later analysis, an examination of the 120 or so validation repertoires, found that first-cohort TCR clusters tended to co-occur in them. Cytomegalovirus association was assigned to about 150 TCR beta chains.

The donors were part of the validation cohort of 120 subjects. That cohort was separate from the first cohort, which comprised about 730 subjects. Material for sequencing was PBMCs. This TCR came from a young woman in good health and CMV-seronegative. V is TRBV9 and J is TRBJ2-3; D uncertain. CDR3 region: CASSATGDTQYF. CDR3 DNA sequence: TGTGCCAGCAGCGCGACTGGTGATACGCAGTATTTT.